This T cell receptor beta chain originates from a study of T cells in Graves' hyperthyroidism and ophthalmopathy. Using RNA transcripts as the source, TCR beta CDR3 regions were amplified. When the TCR CDR3 underwent first-round RT-PCR, the HTBI primer set was used. MiXCR, run by TCRdb on the multiplex PCR reads, gives a single entry per CDR3 protein. The table lists fewer than 250,000 distinct CDR3 sequences, over 15% of them singletons. This clonotype was recorded many times. Per the germline V gene, CDR1 is LNHDA and CDR2 is SQIVND (reference sequence). V dropped 5 bases and J dropped 4; count of bases not matched to a gene: 6. There are 15 residues in the CDR3.

The clonotype originates from a young woman with Graves' ophthalmopathy. The material sequenced was blood. The rearrangement links TRBV19 to TRBJ2-1; TRBD1 agrees at 9 bases. CDR3 loop: CASSGDRAGYNEQFF. The CDR3 DNA reads TGTGCCAGTAGTGGGGACAGGGCGGGGTACAATGAGCAGTTCTTC.